The source of this TCR beta chain is a study of T-cell reconstitution after alpha-beta-depleted transplantation in children. The V segment lost 5 bases and the J segment 7 bases; nucleotides outside the gene matches: 11. This CDR3 spans 14 amino acids. CDR1 DFQATT and CDR2 SNEGSKA come from the germline V gene (reference sequence). It was with unique molecular identifiers that the TCRbeta library was prepared. TCRdb independently ran MiXCR on the PCR reads; one entry per CDR3 protein. The top ten clones hold roughly 28% of a sample with about 900,000 distinct CDR3 sequences, 25% to 30% of them seen once. This clonotype occurred a few times.

Sequencing used PBMCs, mostly from graft donor cells, obtained 360 days after TCRalphabeta/CD19-depleted stem cell transplant. This receptor was taken from a boy younger than two who had a stem cell transplant for SCID, so the T cells may come from the graft donor. V gene TRBV20-1 combines with J gene TRBJ2-5; 9 nucleotides line up with TRBD1. In DNA, the CDR3 is TGCAGTGCTCGCCCTCGGACAGGGGAGGTGACCCAGTACTTC. Its protein product is CSARPRTGEVTQYF.